This T cell receptor beta chain was recovered during a study of blood T cell repertoires in COVID-19. Across the whole study: Sources were T cells, B-cell-depleted T cells, or PBMCs; the material itself was cDNA or gDNA.

As processed by the authors: Quantification of nucleated cells was approximated via reference gene primer amplification. Sequencing used immunoSEQ multiplex PCR; TCRdb keeps in-frame clones, though not all of them. For V, J and clone size, that table is used; D and trimming come from the DNA. The sample shows about 140,000 clones, roughly four fifths of them seen only once. The sample consisted of peripheral blood. The sequence derives from a woman of 80 years or more with acute or convalescent COVID-19.

This chain's CDR3 is CASSSRGGAVTQYF. The CDR3 nucleotides read TGTGCCAGCAGCTCAAGAGGGGGGGCGGTTACGCAGTATTTT. The chain employs TRBV7-3 and TRBJ2-3; weak D call: TRBD2 (7 bases). This CDR3 spans 14 amino acids. CDR1 is SGHTA and CDR2 is FQGTGA in the germline V gene. The V and J ends lost 4 bases and 8 bases respectively, with 16 bases between them.